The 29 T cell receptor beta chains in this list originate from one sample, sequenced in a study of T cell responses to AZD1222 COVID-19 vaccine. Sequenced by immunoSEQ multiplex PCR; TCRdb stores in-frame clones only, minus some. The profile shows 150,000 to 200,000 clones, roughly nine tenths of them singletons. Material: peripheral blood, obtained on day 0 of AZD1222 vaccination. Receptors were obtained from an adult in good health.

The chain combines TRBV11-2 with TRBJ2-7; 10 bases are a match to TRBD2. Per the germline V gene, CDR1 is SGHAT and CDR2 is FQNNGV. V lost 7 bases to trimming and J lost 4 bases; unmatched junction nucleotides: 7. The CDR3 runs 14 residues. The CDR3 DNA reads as TGTGCCAGCACATTAGCGGGAGGTTATTACGAGCAGTACTTC. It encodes CASTLAGGYYEQYF.

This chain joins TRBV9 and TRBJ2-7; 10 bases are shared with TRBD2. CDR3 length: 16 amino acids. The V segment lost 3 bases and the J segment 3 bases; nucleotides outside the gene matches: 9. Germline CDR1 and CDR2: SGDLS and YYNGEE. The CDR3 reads CASSAPSGSPIYEQYF. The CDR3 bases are TGTGCCAGCAGCGCGCCTAGCGGGAGCCCAATCTACGAGCAGTACTTC.

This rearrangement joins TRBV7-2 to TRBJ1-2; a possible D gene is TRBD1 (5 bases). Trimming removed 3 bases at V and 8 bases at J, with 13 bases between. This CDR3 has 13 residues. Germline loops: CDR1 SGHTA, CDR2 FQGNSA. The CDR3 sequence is CASSFSGSSGYTF. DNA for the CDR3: TGTGCCAGCAGCTTCTCAGGGAGCAGCGGCTACACCTTC.

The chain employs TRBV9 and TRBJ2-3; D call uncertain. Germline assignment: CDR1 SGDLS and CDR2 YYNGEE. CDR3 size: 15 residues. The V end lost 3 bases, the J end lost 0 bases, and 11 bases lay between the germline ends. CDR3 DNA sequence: TGTGCCAGCAGCGCACAGATTACTAGCACAGATACGCAGTATTTT. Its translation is CASSAQITSTDTQYF.

This CDR3 reads CASSVDVGSGPADEQFF. In nucleotides, the CDR3 is TGTGCCAGCAGCGTAGACGTCGGGAGCGGCCCAGCCGATGAGCAGTTCTTC. V is TRBV9 and J is TRBJ2-1, with TRBD2 as a possible D gene (6 bases). Trimming removed 0 bases from V and 8 bases from J, with 21 bases in between. Germline V gene sequence: CDR1 SGDLS, CDR2 YYNGEE. There are 17 residues in the CDR3.

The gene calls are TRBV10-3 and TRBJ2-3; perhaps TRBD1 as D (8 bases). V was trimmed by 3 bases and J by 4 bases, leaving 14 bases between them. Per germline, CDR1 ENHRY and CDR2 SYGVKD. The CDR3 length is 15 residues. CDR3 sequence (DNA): TGTGCCATCAGTGACGACAGGGGAGGGTCAGATACGCAGTATTTT. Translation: CAISDDRGGSDTQYF.

The CDR3 spells CASSIPGGGYTF. CDR3 sequence (DNA): TGTGCCAGTAGTATTCCAGGGGGTGGCTACACCTTC. The chain joins TRBV19 to TRBJ1-2, with 7 bases identical to TRBD1. After removal of 3 bases from V and 7 bases from J, the junction contained 2 bases not matched to a gene. The CDR3 totals 12 residues. Germline V gives CDR1 LNHDA, CDR2 SQIVND (reference sequence).

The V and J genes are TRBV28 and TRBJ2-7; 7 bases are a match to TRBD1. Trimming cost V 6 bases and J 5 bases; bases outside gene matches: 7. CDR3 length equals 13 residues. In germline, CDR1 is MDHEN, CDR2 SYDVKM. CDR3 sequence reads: CASRNTGADEQYF. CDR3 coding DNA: TGTGCCAGCAGGAATACAGGGGCCGACGAGCAGTACTTC.

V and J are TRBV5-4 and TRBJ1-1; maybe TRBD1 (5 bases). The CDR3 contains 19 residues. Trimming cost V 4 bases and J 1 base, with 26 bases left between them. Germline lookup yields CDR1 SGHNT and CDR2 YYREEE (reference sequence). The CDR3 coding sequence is TGTGCCAGCAGCGGGGGGTCGTCCGGGCGGGTACACCGGAACACTGAAGCTTTCTTT. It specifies CASSGGSSGRVHRNTEAFF. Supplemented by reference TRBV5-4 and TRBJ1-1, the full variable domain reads ETGVTQSPTHLIKTRGQQVTLRCSSQSGHNTVSWYQQALGQGPQFIFQYYREEENGRGNFPPRFSGLQFPNYSSELNVNALELDDSALYLCASSGGSSGRVHRNTEAFFGQGTRLTVV.

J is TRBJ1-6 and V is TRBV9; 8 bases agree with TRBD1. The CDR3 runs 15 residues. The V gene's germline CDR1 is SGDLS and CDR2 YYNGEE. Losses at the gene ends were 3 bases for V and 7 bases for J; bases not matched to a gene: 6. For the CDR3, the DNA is TGTGCCAGCAGCGACCGGGACAGGACCAATTCACCCCTCCACTTT. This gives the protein CASSDRDRTNSPLHF.

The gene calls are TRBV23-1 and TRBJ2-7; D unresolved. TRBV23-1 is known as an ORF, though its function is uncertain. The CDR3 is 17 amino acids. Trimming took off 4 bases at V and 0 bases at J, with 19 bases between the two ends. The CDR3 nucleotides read TGCGCCAGCAGTCCCCTCCGGGCAAGGGCAAGCTCCTACGAGCAGTACTTC. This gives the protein CASSPLRARASSYEQYF.

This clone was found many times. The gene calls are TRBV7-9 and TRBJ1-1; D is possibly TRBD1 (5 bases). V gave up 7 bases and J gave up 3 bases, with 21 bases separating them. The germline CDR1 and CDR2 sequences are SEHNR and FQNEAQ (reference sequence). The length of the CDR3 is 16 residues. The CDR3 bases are TGTGCCAGCACCATAGGGCGAGACAGAATATACACTGAAGCTTTCTTT. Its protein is CASTIGRDRIYTEAFF.

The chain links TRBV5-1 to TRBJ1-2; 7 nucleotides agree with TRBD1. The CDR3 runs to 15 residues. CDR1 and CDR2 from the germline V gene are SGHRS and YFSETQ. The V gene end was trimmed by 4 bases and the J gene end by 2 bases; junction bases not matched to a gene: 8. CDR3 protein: CASSLGQDRNYGYTF. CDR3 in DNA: TGCGCCAGCAGCCTTGGACAGGACCGAAACTATGGCTACACCTTC.

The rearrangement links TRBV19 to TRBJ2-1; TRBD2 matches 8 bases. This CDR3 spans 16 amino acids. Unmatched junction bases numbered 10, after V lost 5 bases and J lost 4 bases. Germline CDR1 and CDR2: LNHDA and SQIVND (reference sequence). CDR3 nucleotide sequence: TGTGCCAGTAGTCCCCGGGTATCTAGCGGGTACAATGAGCAGTTCTTC. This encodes CASSPRVSSGYNEQFF.

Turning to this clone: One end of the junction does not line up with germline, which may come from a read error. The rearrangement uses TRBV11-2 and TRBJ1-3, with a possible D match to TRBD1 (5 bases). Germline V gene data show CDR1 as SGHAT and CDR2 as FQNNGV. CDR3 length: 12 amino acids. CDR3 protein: CASSLGAGRMHF. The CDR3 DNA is TGTGCCAGCAGCTTAGGGGCAGGGAGGATGCATTTT.

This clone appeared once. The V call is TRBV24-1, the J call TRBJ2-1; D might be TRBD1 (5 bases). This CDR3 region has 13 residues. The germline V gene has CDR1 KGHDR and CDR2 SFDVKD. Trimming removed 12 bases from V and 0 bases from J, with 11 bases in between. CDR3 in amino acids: CASTDSSYNEQFF. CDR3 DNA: TGTGCCTCCACCGACAGCTCCTACAATGAGCAGTTCTTC.

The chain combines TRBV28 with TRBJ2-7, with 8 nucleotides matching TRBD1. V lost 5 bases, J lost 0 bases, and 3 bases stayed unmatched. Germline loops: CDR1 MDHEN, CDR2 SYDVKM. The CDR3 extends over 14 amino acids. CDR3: CASSQQGGSYEQYF. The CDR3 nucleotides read TGTGCCAGCAGTCAACAGGGGGGCTCCTACGAGCAGTACTTC.

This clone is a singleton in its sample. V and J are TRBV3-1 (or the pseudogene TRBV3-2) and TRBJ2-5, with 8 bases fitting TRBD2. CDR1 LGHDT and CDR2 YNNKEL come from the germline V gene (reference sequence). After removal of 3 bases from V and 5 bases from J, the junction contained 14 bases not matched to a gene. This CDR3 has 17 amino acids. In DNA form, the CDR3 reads TGTGCCAGCAGCCATCCCCTTCCGGGAGGGCCGGGGGAGACCCAGTACTTC. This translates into CASSHPLPGGPGETQYF.

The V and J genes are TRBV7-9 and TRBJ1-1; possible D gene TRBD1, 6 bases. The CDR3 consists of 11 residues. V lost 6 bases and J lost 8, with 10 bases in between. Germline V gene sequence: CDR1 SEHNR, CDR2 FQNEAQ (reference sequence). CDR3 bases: TGTGCCAGCAGTTTCGGGACAGAAGCTTTCTTT. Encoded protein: CASSFGTEAFF.

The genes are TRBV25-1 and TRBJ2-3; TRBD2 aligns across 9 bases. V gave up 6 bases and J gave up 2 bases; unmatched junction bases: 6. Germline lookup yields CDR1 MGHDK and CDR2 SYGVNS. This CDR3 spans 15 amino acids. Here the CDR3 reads CASRTSGDPTDTQYF. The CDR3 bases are TGTGCCAGCAGGACTAGCGGAGACCCCACAGATACGCAGTATTTT.

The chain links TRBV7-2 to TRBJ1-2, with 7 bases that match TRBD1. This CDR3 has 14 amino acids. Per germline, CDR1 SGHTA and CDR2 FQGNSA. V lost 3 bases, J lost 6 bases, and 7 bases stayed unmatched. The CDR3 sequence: CASSFQQGLDGYTF. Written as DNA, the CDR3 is TGTGCCAGCAGCTTTCAACAGGGGTTGGATGGCTACACCTTC.

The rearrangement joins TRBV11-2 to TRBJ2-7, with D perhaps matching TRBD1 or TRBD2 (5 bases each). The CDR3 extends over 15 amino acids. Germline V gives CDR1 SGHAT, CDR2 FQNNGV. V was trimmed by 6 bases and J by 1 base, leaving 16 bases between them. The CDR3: CASSRTRDRSYEQYF. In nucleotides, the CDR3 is TGTGCCAGCAGTCGGACCCGGGACCGGTCCTACGAGCAGTACTTC.

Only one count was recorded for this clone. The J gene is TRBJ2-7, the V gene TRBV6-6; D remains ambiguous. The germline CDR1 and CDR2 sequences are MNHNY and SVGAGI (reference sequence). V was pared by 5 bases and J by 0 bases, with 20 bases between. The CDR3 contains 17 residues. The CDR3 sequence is CASSRPSVGGYSYEQYF. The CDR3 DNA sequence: TGTGCCAGCAGTCGACCCTCCGTGGGCGGCTACTCCTACGAGCAGTACTTC.

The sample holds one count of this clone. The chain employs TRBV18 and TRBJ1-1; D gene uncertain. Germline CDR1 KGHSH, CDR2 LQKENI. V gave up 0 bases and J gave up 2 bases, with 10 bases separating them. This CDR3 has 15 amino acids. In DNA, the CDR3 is TGTGCCAGCTCACCACCGTCGATTGGAAACACTGAAGCTTTCTTT. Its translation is CASSPPSIGNTEAFF. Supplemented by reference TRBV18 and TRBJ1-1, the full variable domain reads NAGVMQNPRHLVRRRGQEARLRCSPMKGHSHVYWYRQLPEEGLKFMVYLQKENIIDESGMPKERFSAEFPKEGPSILRIQQVVRGDSAAYFCASSPPSIGNTEAFFGQGTRLTVV.

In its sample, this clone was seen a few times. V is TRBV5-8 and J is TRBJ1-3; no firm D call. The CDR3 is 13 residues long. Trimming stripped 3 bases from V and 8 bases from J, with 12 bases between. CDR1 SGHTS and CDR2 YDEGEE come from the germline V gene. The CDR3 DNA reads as TGTGCCAGCAGCTCCGGGTCTTGGGACACCATATATTTT. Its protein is CASSSGSWDTIYF.

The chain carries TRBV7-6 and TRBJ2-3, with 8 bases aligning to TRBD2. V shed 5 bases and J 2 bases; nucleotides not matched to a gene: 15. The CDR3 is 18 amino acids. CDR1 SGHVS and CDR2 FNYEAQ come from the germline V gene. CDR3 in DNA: TGTGCCAGCAGCCCCCTAACACCAATAGCGGGAAACACAGATACGCAGTATTTT. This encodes CASSPLTPIAGNTDTQYF.

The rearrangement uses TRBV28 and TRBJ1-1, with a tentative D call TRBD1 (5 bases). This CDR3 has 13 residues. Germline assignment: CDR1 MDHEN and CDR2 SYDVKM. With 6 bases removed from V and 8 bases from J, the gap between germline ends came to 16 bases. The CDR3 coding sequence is TGTGCCAGCAGCTACCAGGGTGCTCGGGAAGCTTTCTTT. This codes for CASSYQGAREAFF.

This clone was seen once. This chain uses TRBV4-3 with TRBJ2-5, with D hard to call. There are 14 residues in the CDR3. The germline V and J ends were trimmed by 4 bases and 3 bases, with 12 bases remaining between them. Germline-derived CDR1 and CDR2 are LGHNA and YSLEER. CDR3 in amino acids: CASSRYGLKETQYF. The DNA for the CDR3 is TGCGCCAGCAGCCGGTACGGTTTGAAAGAGACCCAGTACTTC.

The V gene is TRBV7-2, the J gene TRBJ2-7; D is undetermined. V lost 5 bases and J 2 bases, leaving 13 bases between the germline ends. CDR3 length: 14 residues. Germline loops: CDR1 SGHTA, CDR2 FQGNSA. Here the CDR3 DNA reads TGTGCCAGCAGCGTCTTTCCGGGCACCTACGAGCAGTACTTC. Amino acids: CASSVFPGTYEQYF.